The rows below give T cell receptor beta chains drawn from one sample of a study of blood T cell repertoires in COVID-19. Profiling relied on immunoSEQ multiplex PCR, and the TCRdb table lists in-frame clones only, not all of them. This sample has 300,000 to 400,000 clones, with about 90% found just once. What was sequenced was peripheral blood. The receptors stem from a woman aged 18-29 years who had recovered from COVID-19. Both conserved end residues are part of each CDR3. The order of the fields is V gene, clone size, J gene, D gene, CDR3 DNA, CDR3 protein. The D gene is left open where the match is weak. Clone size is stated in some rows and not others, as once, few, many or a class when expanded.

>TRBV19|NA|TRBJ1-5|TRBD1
TGTGCCAGTAGCCCTGGGACAGTCAATCAGCCCCAGCATTTT
CASSPGTVNQPQHF
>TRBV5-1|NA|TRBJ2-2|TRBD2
TGCGCCAGCAGCATCCTAGCGGGAGAGGTGGGCGGGGAGCTGTTTTTT
CASSILAGEVGGELFF
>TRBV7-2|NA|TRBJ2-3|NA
TGTGCCAGCAGTTTAGTAGGTGTGGCCAGCAGGGATACGCAGTATTTT
CASSLVGVASRDTQYF
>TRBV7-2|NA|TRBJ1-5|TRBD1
TGTGCCAGCAGCTCACAGGGGGTCGGGAGTAATCAGCCCCAGCATTTT
CASSSQGVGSNQPQHF
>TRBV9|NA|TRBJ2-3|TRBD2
TGTGCCAGCAGCGTAACTAGCGGGGGCGTGACGGGTAGCACAGATACGCAGTATTTT
CASSVTSGGVTGSTDTQYF
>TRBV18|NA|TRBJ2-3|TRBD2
TGTGCCAGCTCACACATTAGCGGGAGAAGTGATACGCAGTATTTT
CASSHISGRSDTQYF
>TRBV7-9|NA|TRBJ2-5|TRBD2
TGTGCCAGCAGCTTAGTGTTAGCGGGAGGGCAAGAGACCCAGTACTTC
CASSLVLAGGQETQYF
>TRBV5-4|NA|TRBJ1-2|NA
TGTGCCAGCAGCTTGGACTCTAACTATGGCTACACCTTC
CASSLDSNYGYTF
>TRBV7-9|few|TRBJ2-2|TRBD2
TGTGCCAGCCCCGGAGGCGCGGGAGCCCTCGAATCCGGGGAGCTGTTTTTT
CASPGGAGALESGELFF
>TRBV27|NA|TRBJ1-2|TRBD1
TGTGCCAGCAAGCCCCCAGGGGGCGCTTATGGCTACACCTTC
CASKPPGGAYGYTF
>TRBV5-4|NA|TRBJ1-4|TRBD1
TGTGCCAGCAGCTTCCCGGGGACAGGGGACGAAAAACTGTTTTTT
CASSFPGTGDEKLFF